This paragraph reports one TCR beta chain. Its antigen is still unknown. The sample holds no much larger clone one base away, and base qualities are not on file. These data are taken from a study of blood T cell repertoires in COVID-19 (dated by TCRdb to 2018 to 2020). Study-wide context: Samples from collaborators originated in the United States, Italy and Spain and spanned both the acute and convalescent phases of COVID-19. The samples were drawn from two sources: the first 160 participants of the ongoing ImmuneRACE study, and 1,000 to 1,500 subjects contributed by 6 global collaborators. A de-identified subject ID, COVID-19 status, age in years and sex were almost always included in the sample metadata. The material from the prospective study consisted of cDNA or gDNA derived from T cells, B-cell-depleted T cells, or PBMCs. HLA class I and class II types, where available, came from metadata supplied by the sample provider rather than from assay-based typing. Subjects who had been exposed to COVID-19, were actively infected with it, or had recovered from it provided the deeply sampled blood TCRbeta repertoires that made up the dataset. The repertoires were made available in a free public database intended to serve as a resource for research on the immune response to SARS-CoV-2. Results and caveats for the whole study, not just this receptor: How much clinical and demographic metadata was included differed by source and by participant, and the metadata was provided uncurated.

The immunoSEQ Assay, a bias-controlled multiplex PCR, was used to amplify TCRbeta CDR3 regions from genomic DNA. From the authors' description of their analysis: The number of nucleated cells in each sample was estimated by amplification of reference gene primers within the assay. To quantify the absolute abundance of each unique TCRbeta CDR3 rearrangement, sequence reads were collapsed and filtered. For each sample, productive Simpson clonality was calculated by taking the square root of Simpson's diversity index across productive rearrangements. Here the immuneACCESS table is served through TCRdb, limited to in-frame sequences with V and J called. Missing clones are a known gap in these copies; in checked studies unresolved V genes cover under half, and the rest lacks a known reason. V, J and clone size reflect that table, while D and trimming were determined from the DNA. Counted in this sample were about 20,000 clones; 85% to 95% of them appeared once. The ten largest make up about 4% of the sample.

Collaborating institutions collected whole blood in K2EDTA tubes following their own protocols. Collaborator samples were shipped for TCRbeta analysis as frozen whole blood, isolated PBMCs, or DNA extracted from either sample type. Sequenced input: peripheral blood. The sequence was collected from a woman in her 50s with active COVID-19.

In nucleotides, the sequence is TGTGCCACGGGGACTACCTACAATGAGCAGTTCTTC. Protein translation: CATGTTYNEQFF. This sequence uses TRBV12-3 or TRBV12-4 and TRBJ2-1, and 7 junction bases match TRBD2. At the junction V is shortened by 10 bases and J by 2 bases; bases outside the gene matches: 2. CDR3 length: 12 amino acids, cysteine to phenylalanine. The retained sequence is limited to the CDR3, 36 bases, with the frame set at the first base.